The 24 T cell receptor beta chains reported below all come from one sample, sequenced in a study of shared clonotypes between healthy human individuals. Clones were read by immunoSEQ multiplex PCR, and TCRdb kept only the in-frame ones, dropping some. The sample records 2 million to 2.5 million clones, more than 85% being singletons. Input material: naive CD4+ T cells from PBMCs. Subset noted: CD45RA+ positively selected. These receptors originate from a man in his late teens or twenties in good health. Some clones in this sample may be carry-over from other donors' samples.

The chain joins TRBV7-3 to TRBJ2-1; a weak D match, TRBD2 (6 bases). The CDR3 length is 16 residues. The V end was cut by 0 bases, the J end by 0 bases, with 9 bases between. Germline V CDR1 and CDR2: SGHTA, FQGTGA. CDR3 sequence: CASSLTSGVSYNEQFF. CDR3 in DNA: TGTGCCAGCAGCTTAACCTCGGGAGTCTCCTACAATGAGCAGTTCTTC.

Worth noting for this clone: Other DNA sequences in this sample translate to the same CDR3. The chain is built from TRBV7-3 and TRBJ1-1, with D possibly being TRBD1 (5 bases). V was shortened by 5 bases and J by 1 base, with 8 bases between the two germline ends. The CDR3 has 13 residues. Germline CDR1 is SGHTA and CDR2 is FQGTGA. DNA of the CDR3: TGTGCCAGCAGCCTTACAGGGAACACTGAAGCTTTCTTT. This gives the protein CASSLTGNTEAFF.

This clone was found a few times. This chain connects TRBV7-2 to TRBJ1-3; D ambiguous. Between the trimmed V and J ends, which lost 5 bases and 4 bases, there was a span of 12 bases. Per the germline V gene, CDR1 is SGHTA and CDR2 is FQGNSA. There are 14 residues in the CDR3. As DNA, the CDR3 is TGTGCCAGCAGCCCCCAGGTTGCCGGAAACACCATATATTTT. It translates to CASSPQVAGNTIYF.

The chain links TRBV11-2 to TRBJ2-7; no reliable D call. The CDR3 runs to 12 residues. Germline CDR1 and CDR2: SGHAT and FQNNGV. The V end lost 4 bases, the J end lost 9 bases, and 13 bases lay between the germline ends. The CDR3 DNA sequence: TGTGCCAGCAGCTCGAATAATGTCAGGCAGTACTTC. It specifies CASSSNNVRQYF.

This clone was seen once. The chain links TRBV7-3 to TRBJ2-1, with TRBD2 matching 7 bases. Trimming removed 3 bases from V and 4 bases from J; junction bases left unmatched: 9. The CDR3 runs to 16 residues. CDR1 and CDR2 (germline): SGHTA, FQGTGA. The DNA of the CDR3 is TGTGCCAGCAGCTTCCAGGCGGGAGATAATTACAATGAGCAGTTCTTC. Translated: CASSFQAGDNYNEQFF.

This chain joins TRBV28 and TRBJ1-2; 10 bases agree with TRBD1. The CDR3 loop spans 17 amino acids. V gave up 3 bases and J gave up 5 bases; unmatched junction bases: 12. CDR1 and CDR2 (germline): MDHEN, SYDVKM. The CDR3 bases are TGTGCCAGCAGTTTCCCCTCGGGACAGGGGCAGAATTATGGCTACACCTTC. Its protein product is CASSFPSGQGQNYGYTF.

V usage is TRBV5-4 and J usage is TRBJ2-2; D perhaps matches TRBD1 (6 bases). Germline lookup yields CDR1 SGHNT and CDR2 YYREEE (reference sequence). Trimming removed 4 bases at V and 5 bases at J, with 15 bases between. This CDR3 is 15 amino acids long. CDR3 loop: CASSPGTPMTGELFF. The CDR3 DNA reads as TGTGCCAGCAGCCCCGGGACACCCATGACCGGGGAGCTGTTTTTT.

The rearrangement uses TRBV7-9 and TRBJ1-1; a possible D gene is TRBD1 (6 bases). The CDR3 contains 19 residues. Germline-derived CDR1 and CDR2 are SEHNR and FQNEAQ (reference sequence). The V end lost 5 bases, the J end lost 0 bases, and 25 bases lay between the germline ends. The CDR3 DNA reads TGTGCCAGCAGCCAAGTGGAGGTGAGGGGGGAGATCATGAACACTGAAGCTTTCTTT. Translating gives CASSQVEVRGEIMNTEAFF.

The chain combines TRBV4-3 with TRBJ2-4; 8 bases are shared with TRBD1. CDR1 and CDR2 from the germline V gene are LGHNA and YSLEER. The CDR3 has 17 residues. The trim removed 1 base at V and 3 bases at J, leaving 8 bases unmatched. CDR3 sequence (DNA): TGCGCCAGCAGCCAAGCAGGACAGGGCTCGGGCAAAAACATTCAGTACTTC. Protein: CASSQAGQGSGKNIQYF.

The chain links TRBV11-3 to TRBJ1-3, with D unresolved. The CDR3 contains 16 residues. Germline assignment: CDR1 SGHNT and CDR2 YENEEA. V lost 3 bases and J lost 3, with 15 bases in between. CDR3 loop: CASSFPEGPLGNTIYF. The CDR3 region has the DNA TGTGCCAGCAGCTTTCCTGAAGGTCCTCTTGGAAACACCATATATTTT.

Comments on this clone: Other DNA sequences in this sample translate to the same CDR3. This chain links TRBV5-1 with TRBJ2-1; TRBD2 matches at 10 bases. The CDR3 runs to 15 residues. With 4 bases clipped from V and 3 bases from J, the junction kept 4 bases outside the gene matches. The V gene's germline CDR1 is SGHRS and CDR2 YFSETQ. CDR3 in amino acids: CASSPGLAVYNEQFF. The CDR3, as DNA: TGCGCCAGCAGCCCCGGACTAGCGGTCTACAATGAGCAGTTCTTC.

The rearrangement links TRBV6-5 to TRBJ2-5; 7 positions agree with TRBD1. The germline gives CDR1 MNHEY, CDR2 SVGAGI. V lost 0 bases and J lost 4; bases outside the gene matches: 8. CDR3 length: 16 amino acids. The DNA of the CDR3 is TGTGCCAGCAGTTACTCGGGGAGCAGGGGGAGAGAGACCCAGTACTTC. Translated, it gives CASSYSGSRGRETQYF.

This sequence joins TRBV28 and TRBJ2-1; D gene ambiguous. Germline lookup yields CDR1 MDHEN and CDR2 SYDVKM. V was pared by 5 bases and J by 0 bases, with 14 bases between. CDR3 length equals 16 residues. The CDR3 reads CASSPQPALSYNEQFF. The CDR3 nucleotides read TGTGCCAGCAGTCCGCAACCCGCGCTCTCCTACAATGAGCAGTTCTTC.

The sample holds one count of this clone. The V and J genes are TRBV27 and TRBJ2-5, with D perhaps matching TRBD2 (5 bases). The CDR3 spans 17 residues. Looked up from germline, CDR1 is MNHEY and CDR2 is SMNVEV (reference sequence). The germline V and J ends were trimmed by 7 bases and 7 bases, with 28 bases remaining between them. CDR3 residues: CASTPYIFGVKEGTQYF. The CDR3 coding sequence is TGTGCCAGCACCCCCTACATTTTCGGGGTCAAGGAAGGGACCCAGTACTTC.

V gene TRBV28 combines with J gene TRBJ1-5; TRBD1 matches at 9 bases. V dropped 7 bases and J dropped 6; count of bases not matched to a gene: 10. This CDR3 region has 15 residues. CDR1 is MDHEN and CDR2 is SYDVKM in the germline V gene. CDR3 sequence: CASTPRDRATQPQHF. CDR3 in DNA: TGTGCCAGCACCCCCCGGGACAGGGCAACTCAGCCCCAGCATTTT.

This clone appeared a single time. The gene calls are TRBV28 and TRBJ2-6; a possible D gene is TRBD2 (6 bases). The CDR3 spans 15 residues. Germline-derived CDR1 and CDR2 are MDHEN and SYDVKM. Trimming cost V 5 bases and J 3 bases, with 11 bases left between them. CDR3 coding DNA: TGTGCCAGCAGTCCCCTGGGGGGTGGGGCCAACGTCCTGACTTTC. This encodes CASSPLGGGANVLTF.

The chain joins TRBV2 to TRBJ2-1; TRBD2 matches 7 bases. This CDR3 has 18 amino acids. Per germline, CDR1 SNHLY and CDR2 FYNNEI. V shed 8 bases, J shed 0 bases, and the junction held 16 bases outside the gene matches. CDR3 region: CASLWGGAGTLSYNEQFF. The CDR3 coding sequence is TGTGCCAGCCTATGGGGCGGAGCGGGAACCCTCTCCTACAATGAGCAGTTCTTC.

This clone was recorded only once. V and J are TRBV5-1 and TRBJ2-1; 9 bases map to TRBD2. The CDR3 is 19 amino acids. Germline V gene data show CDR1 as SGHRS and CDR2 as YFSETQ. The J segment lost 2 bases and the V segment lost 0 bases, leaving 12 bases of the junction unmatched. CDR3 amino acids: CASSLGAGGSSSPYNEQFF. In nucleotides, the CDR3 is TGCGCCAGCAGCTTGGGGGCGGGAGGGTCCAGTAGTCCCTACAATGAGCAGTTCTTC.

The chain employs TRBV7-8 and TRBJ2-2; 7 nucleotides line up with TRBD1. CDR3 length equals 16 residues. The junction had 8 bases not matched to a gene; V was cut back by 5 bases and J by 2 bases. Germline CDR1 is SGHVS and CDR2 is FQNEAQ. CDR3 nucleotides: TGTGCCAGCAGCACCGCAGGGGGAAGCAACACCGGGGAGCTGTTTTTT. This codes for CASSTAGGSNTGELFF.

The chain is built from TRBV15 and TRBJ2-1, with 7 bases aligning to TRBD2. Germline CDR1 LNHNV, CDR2 YYDKDF (reference sequence). The CDR3 is 18 amino acids. V gave up 0 bases and J gave up 4 bases; unmatched junction bases: 12. CDR3 sequence: CATSRDRRPSGFYNEQFF. CDR3 nucleotides: TGTGCCACCAGCAGAGATCGGAGGCCTAGCGGTTTTTACAATGAGCAGTTCTTC.

This chain links TRBV11-3 with TRBJ2-2; D gene unclear. This CDR3 is 13 amino acids long. Trimming left V 5 bases short and J 5 bases short, with 9 bases between. The germline CDR1 and CDR2 sequences are SGHNT and YENEEA. This chain's CDR3 is CASSPKRTGELFF. CDR3 DNA sequence: TGTGCCAGCAGCCCAAAGAGGACCGGGGAGCTGTTTTTT.

The chain links TRBV4-1 to TRBJ2-2; the match to TRBD1 covers 7 bases. CDR1 and CDR2 from the germline V gene are MGHRA and YSYEKL. V was pared by 4 bases and J by 0 bases, with 11 bases of the junction left unmatched. The CDR3 runs 18 residues. CDR3 region: CASSLRGQLLANTGELFF. The CDR3 DNA follows: TGCGCCAGCAGCCTACGGGGACAGTTACTCGCGAACACCGGGGAGCTGTTTTTT.

J is TRBJ2-5 and V is TRBV5-1; D perhaps matches TRBD2 (6 bases). CDR3 size: 13 residues. The germline gives CDR1 SGHRS, CDR2 YFSETQ. Trimming removed 6 bases from V and 5 bases from J, with 14 bases in between. The CDR3: CASTEGIGETQYF. CDR3 coding DNA: TGCGCCAGCACGGAGGGTATAGGGGAGACCCAGTACTTC.

The V gene is TRBV23-1, the J gene TRBJ2-7; D perhaps matches TRBD1 (6 bases). TRBV23-1 is known as an ORF, though its function is uncertain. CDR3 size: 15 residues. V was trimmed by 2 bases and J by 0 bases, leaving 11 bases between them. CDR3 in DNA: TGCGCCAGCAGTCAAACAGACAGGAGCTCCTACGAGCAGTACTTC. This translates into CASSQTDRSSYEQYF.